A single sample is the source of the 22 T cell receptor beta chains below, sequenced in a study of identical twins. TCRdb re-derived calls from the 5' RACE reads in MiXCR, one entry per CDR3 protein. The table lists about 200,000 distinct CDR3 sequences, roughly 7.5% of them singletons, with less than 2% in the top ten. Another study also made use of these data, one on yellow fever vaccine responses in identical twins.

Specimen: memory (CD45RO+) T cells sorted from blood. The receptor source for this set is a woman aged 18-35 years in good health.

This clonotype occurred many times. This rearrangement joins TRBV29-1 to TRBJ1-5; the D gene is possibly TRBD1 (5 bases). Germline CDR1 is SQVTM and CDR2 is ANQGSEA. The CDR3 sequence is 15 residues long. Between the trimmed V and J ends, which lost 3 bases and 0 bases, there was a span of 12 bases. CDR3 protein: CSVDSRANSNQPQHF. The CDR3 DNA follows: TGCAGCGTTGATTCCAGGGCTAATAGCAATCAGCCCCAGCATTTT.

This clonotype was counted a few times. The rearrangement uses TRBV12-3 or TRBV12-4 and TRBJ1-1; D is ambiguous. Deletions cut 3 bases from V and 1 base from J, with 9 bases between. There are 14 residues in the CDR3. CDR3 region: CASSFGSRNTEAFF. The CDR3 DNA reads as TGTGCCAGCAGTTTTGGGTCCAGGAACACTGAAGCTTTCTTT.

This clonotype was detected only a few times. V usage is TRBV20-1 and J usage is TRBJ2-5; 8 nucleotides agree with TRBD1. V was pared by 5 bases and J by 5 bases, with 7 bases of the junction left unmatched. The CDR3 sequence is 13 residues long. Germline V gene sequence: CDR1 DFQATT, CDR2 SNEGSKA (reference sequence). The CDR3 region has the DNA TGCAGTGCTTTACAGGGGGTCGGCGAGACCCAGTACTTC. It specifies CSALQGVGETQYF.

This clonotype was counted a few times. The J gene is TRBJ1-6, the V gene TRBV20-1; perhaps TRBD1 as D (6 bases). Trimming shortened V by 0 bases and J by 1 base, and 13 bases separated the two germline ends. CDR1 is DFQATT and CDR2 is SNEGSKA in the germline V gene (reference sequence). The CDR3 spans 17 residues. CDR3 loop: CSAREGRGFSYNSPLHF. The CDR3 nucleotides are TGCAGTGCTAGAGAGGGCAGGGGTTTTTCCTATAATTCACCCCTCCACTTT.

This clonotype was detected ten times or more. CDR3 protein: CASSLGTASSTDTQYF. The CDR3 DNA follows: TGTGCCAGCAGTTTGGGGACAGCCTCTAGCACAGATACGCAGTATTTT. This rearrangement joins TRBV12-3 or TRBV12-4 to TRBJ2-3; 7 bases are shared with TRBD1. Germline trimming cut 3 bases from V and 0 bases from J; bases unmatched to any gene: 6. The CDR3 is 16 amino acids.

The V gene is TRBV7-9, the J gene TRBJ1-5; D unclear. V shed 1 base and J shed 3 bases, with 10 bases lying between them. Germline lookup yields CDR1 SEHNR and CDR2 FQNEAQ (reference sequence). The CDR3 contains 15 residues. CDR3 residues: CASSLDPSPNQPQHF. DNA for the CDR3: TGTGCCAGCAGCTTAGATCCAAGCCCCAATCAGCCCCAGCATTTT.

A few counts support this clonotype. The DNA is omitted, as the CDR3 cannot be located on it reliably, and the CDR3 follows TCRdb's listing. This chain joins TRBV7-5 and TRBJ2-1; the DNA was not compared with TRBD2, the D call given in the table. TRBV7-5 is given as a pseudogene. The CDR3 is 17 residues long, counting both termini. This chain's CDR3 is CISVPEAYIGLASEQFF.

This clonotype was counted ten times or more. The chain has TRBV5-8 and TRBJ1-1; 8 nucleotides match TRBD1. Germline V gene data show CDR1 as SGHTS and CDR2 as YDEGEE. The length of the CDR3 is 15 residues. V lost 3 bases, J lost 0 bases, and 4 bases stayed unmatched. CDR3 coding DNA: TGTGCCAGCAGCTGGCGGGACAGGTTGAACACTGAAGCTTTCTTT. The encoded protein is CASSWRDRLNTEAFF. Using reference TRBV5-8 and TRBJ1-1 for the parts outside the CDR3, the full variable domain is EAGVTQSPTHLIKTRGQQATLRCSPISGHTSVYWYQQALGLGLQFLLWYDEGEERNRGNFPPRFSGRQFPNYSSELNVNALELEDSALYLCASSWRDRLNTEAFFGQGTRLTVV.

This clonotype was seen a handful of times. One end of the junction does not line up with germline, which may come from a read error. J is TRBJ2-2 and V is TRBV7-7, with 8 bases that match TRBD2. The CDR3 is 16 amino acids. Germline CDR1 reads SSHAT; CDR2 reads FNYEAQ (reference sequence). The CDR3 nucleotides read TGTGCTAGCAGCTTCCTCAGCGGGGGCAACACCGGGGAGCTGTTTTTT. Encoded protein: CASSFLSGGNTGELFF.

The chain joins TRBV7-3 to TRBJ1-6, with D perhaps TRBD1 (6 bases). This CDR3 is built from 14 residues. Germline CDR1 is SGHTA and CDR2 is FQGTGA. Deletions cut 4 bases from V and 5 bases from J, with 9 bases between. CDR3 loop: CASSSGQNNSPLHF. CDR3 DNA sequence: TGTGCCAGCAGCTCCGGACAGAATAATTCACCCCTCCACTTT.

This clonotype was observed at least ten times. This chain uses TRBV5-1 with TRBJ2-5; D remains ambiguous. CDR1 and CDR2 from the germline V gene are SGHRS and YFSETQ. The CDR3 is made up of 17 amino acids. V was pared by 4 bases and J by 0 bases, with 19 bases between. CDR3 residues: CASSPEVPSAYQETQYF. The CDR3 DNA reads TGCGCCAGCAGCCCTGAGGTGCCCTCAGCGTACCAAGAGACCCAGTACTTC.

There are a few counts of this clonotype. This chain links TRBV5-4 with TRBJ2-1, with 10 bases lining up with TRBD2. From germline, CDR1 is SGHNT and CDR2 YYREEE (reference sequence). This CDR3 contains 16 residues. Trimming at V came to 4 bases and at J to 4 bases, leaving 8 bases not matched to a gene. CDR3 in amino acids: CASSVKLAGRYNEQFF. The CDR3 nucleotides are TGTGCCAGCAGCGTCAAACTAGCGGGGAGATACAATGAGCAGTTCTTC.

This chain uses TRBV6-2 or TRBV6-3 with TRBJ2-7; D unresolved. Trimming took 6 bases from V and 1 from J, leaving 7 bases between them. CDR1 is MNHEY and CDR2 is SVGEGT in the germline V gene. CDR3 length equals 12 residues. The CDR3 DNA reads as TGTGCCAGCAGCCCCCAATCCTACGAGCAGTACTTC. It codes for CASSPQSYEQYF.

In this sample, this clonotype turned up many times. The rearrangement joins TRBV20-1 to TRBJ2-6, with a weak D call TRBD1 (6 bases). Germline V gene sequence: CDR1 DFQATT, CDR2 SNEGSKA (reference sequence). The CDR3 sequence is 16 residues long. V lost 4 bases and J 0 bases, leaving 13 bases between the germline ends. CDR3 in amino acids: CSATGQPDSGANVLTF. The CDR3 DNA is TGCAGTGCTACAGGACAGCCCGACTCTGGGGCCAACGTCCTGACTTTC.

The table lists this clonotype with many counts. The V and J genes are TRBV11-2 and TRBJ2-7, with TRBD1 matching over 7 bases. From germline, CDR1 is SGHAT and CDR2 FQNNGV. Germline trimming cut 3 bases from V and 1 base from J; bases unmatched to any gene: 3. This CDR3 comprises 14 residues. CDR3 loop: CASSLGDSSYEQYF. The CDR3 coding sequence is TGTGCCAGCAGCTTGGGGGACAGTTCCTACGAGCAGTACTTC.

The gene calls are TRBV20-1 and TRBJ1-6; no definite D call. The germline gives CDR1 DFQATT, CDR2 SNEGSKA (reference sequence). V gave up 1 base and J gave up 5 bases, with 9 bases separating them. There are 14 residues in the CDR3. The CDR3 sequence is CSARVDTNNSPLHF. Here the CDR3 DNA reads TGCAGTGCTAGAGTAGACACGAATAATTCACCCCTCCACTTT.

The CDR3 is CSAGTSGRSHEQFF. The CDR3, as DNA: TGCAGTGCTGGGACTAGCGGGAGATCCCATGAGCAGTTCTTC. The chain is built from TRBV20-1 and TRBJ2-1; 14 nucleotides align to TRBD2. The V and J ends lost 5 bases and 8 bases, in that order; junction bases with no gene match: 5. From germline, CDR1 is DFQATT and CDR2 SNEGSKA (reference sequence). The CDR3 contains 14 residues.

This clonotype was counted only a few times. This chain connects TRBV16 to TRBJ2-1, with 12 bases fitting TRBD2. CDR3 length: 17 amino acids. Germline values: CDR1 KGHSY, CDR2 FQNENV. Trimming at V came to 1 base and at J to 5 bases, leaving 6 bases not matched to a gene. CDR3 sequence (DNA): TGTGCCAGCAGCCAATACCTCTCTAGCGGGGGGGACAATGAGCAGTTCTTC. Translation: CASSQYLSSGGDNEQFF.

Here the CDR3 reads CASGQNTEAFF. The CDR3 nucleotides are TGTGCCAGCGGACAAAACACTGAAGCTTTCTTT. The rearrangement joins TRBV18 to TRBJ1-1, with D possibly TRBD1 on 5 matching bases. The germline gives CDR1 KGHSH, CDR2 LQKENI. This CDR3 contains 11 residues. V was shortened by 8 bases and J by 2 bases, with 6 bases between the two germline ends.

This clonotype has more than one count but fewer than ten. The chain uses TRBV4-2 and TRBJ2-5; TRBD2 might be the D (5 bases). The CDR3 is 15 residues long. Trimming removed 0 bases at V and 1 base at J, with 9 bases between. From germline, CDR1 is LGHNA and CDR2 YNFKEQ. The CDR3 region is CASSQDWRAQETQYF. The CDR3 nucleotides are TGTGCCAGCAGCCAAGATTGGCGGGCCCAAGAGACCCAGTACTTC.

This clonotype was counted between two and nine times. The V call is TRBV28, the J call TRBJ2-5, with TRBD1 as a possible D gene (5 bases). V was cut by 6 bases and J by 0 bases, with 14 bases left in between. This CDR3 contains 15 residues. Germline CDR1 reads MDHEN; CDR2 reads SYDVKM. The CDR3 DNA reads as TGTGCCAGCAGCTCCAGGGTTGGTTACCAAGAGACCCAGTACTTC. It translates to CASSSRVGYQETQYF.

This clonotype was seen repeatedly, ten times or more. This chain uses TRBV2 with TRBJ2-7; 8 bases align to TRBD1. Trimming removed 6 bases from V and 3 bases from J; junction bases left unmatched: 1. CDR1 and CDR2 (germline): SNHLY, FYNNEI. This CDR3 is 12 amino acids long. Here the CDR3 reads CASRGQVYEQYF. Here the CDR3 DNA reads TGTGCCAGCAGGGGACAGGTCTACGAGCAGTACTTC.